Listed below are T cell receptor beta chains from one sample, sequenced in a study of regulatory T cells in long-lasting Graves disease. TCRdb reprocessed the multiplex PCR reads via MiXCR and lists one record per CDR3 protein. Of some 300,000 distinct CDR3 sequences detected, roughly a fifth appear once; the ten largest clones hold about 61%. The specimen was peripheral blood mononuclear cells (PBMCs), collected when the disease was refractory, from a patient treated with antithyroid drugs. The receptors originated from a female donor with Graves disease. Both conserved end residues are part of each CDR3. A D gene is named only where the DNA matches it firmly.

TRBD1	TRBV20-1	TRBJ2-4	CSAHLTGLDKNIQYF
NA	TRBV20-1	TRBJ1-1	CSARGGGTEAFF
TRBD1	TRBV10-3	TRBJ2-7	CAISESGQVLHEQYF
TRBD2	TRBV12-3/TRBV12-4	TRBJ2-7	CASLVRGGRREQYF
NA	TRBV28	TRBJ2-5	CASSLWGGLSPGTQYF
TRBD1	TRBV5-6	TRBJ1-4	CASSPRTGVGEKLFF
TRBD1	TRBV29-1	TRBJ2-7	CSAMDRAGAQHYEQYF
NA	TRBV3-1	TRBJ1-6	CASSQDILGMGSYNSPLHF
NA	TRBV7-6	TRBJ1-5	CASSAFNQPQHF
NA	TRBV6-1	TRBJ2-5	CASRKGGETQYF
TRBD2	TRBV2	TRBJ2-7	CASSRIGGFQGEQYF
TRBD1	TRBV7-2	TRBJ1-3	CASSFPSATGGPSGNTIYF
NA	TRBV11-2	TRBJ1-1	CASSSLHKVLGTEAFF
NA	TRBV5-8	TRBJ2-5	CASSLSGVYDAQYF
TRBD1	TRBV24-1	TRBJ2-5	CATSDFGQGDQETQYF
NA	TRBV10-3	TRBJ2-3	CAISKTLRDETSTDTQYF
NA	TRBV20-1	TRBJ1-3	CSASPEHRSSGNTIYF
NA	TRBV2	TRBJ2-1	CASREGGVGPLYNEQFF
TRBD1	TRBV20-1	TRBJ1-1	CSARKAGGKDTEAFF
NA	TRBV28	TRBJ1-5	CASSPRQIGNQPQHF
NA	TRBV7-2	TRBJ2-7	CASSLMGPPYEQYF
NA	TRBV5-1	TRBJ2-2	CASSFRKVGASNTGELFF
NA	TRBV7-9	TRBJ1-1	CASCVGGVDTEAFF
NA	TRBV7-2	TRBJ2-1	CASSLDAGLYNEQFF